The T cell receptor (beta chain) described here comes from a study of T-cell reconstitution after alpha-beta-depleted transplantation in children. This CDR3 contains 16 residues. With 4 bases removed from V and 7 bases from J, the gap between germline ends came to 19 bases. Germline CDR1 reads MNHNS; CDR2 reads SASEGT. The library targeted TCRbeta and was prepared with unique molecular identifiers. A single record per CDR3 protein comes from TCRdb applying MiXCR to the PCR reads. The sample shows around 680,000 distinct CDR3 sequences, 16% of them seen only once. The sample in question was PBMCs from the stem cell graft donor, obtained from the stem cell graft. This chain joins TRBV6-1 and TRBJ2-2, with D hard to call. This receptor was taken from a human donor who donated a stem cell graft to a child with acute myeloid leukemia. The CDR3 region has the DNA TGTGCCAGCAGTGGGGGATCAGGCTTGGCGGTCGGGGAGCTGTTTTTT. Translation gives CASSGGSGLAVGELFF.